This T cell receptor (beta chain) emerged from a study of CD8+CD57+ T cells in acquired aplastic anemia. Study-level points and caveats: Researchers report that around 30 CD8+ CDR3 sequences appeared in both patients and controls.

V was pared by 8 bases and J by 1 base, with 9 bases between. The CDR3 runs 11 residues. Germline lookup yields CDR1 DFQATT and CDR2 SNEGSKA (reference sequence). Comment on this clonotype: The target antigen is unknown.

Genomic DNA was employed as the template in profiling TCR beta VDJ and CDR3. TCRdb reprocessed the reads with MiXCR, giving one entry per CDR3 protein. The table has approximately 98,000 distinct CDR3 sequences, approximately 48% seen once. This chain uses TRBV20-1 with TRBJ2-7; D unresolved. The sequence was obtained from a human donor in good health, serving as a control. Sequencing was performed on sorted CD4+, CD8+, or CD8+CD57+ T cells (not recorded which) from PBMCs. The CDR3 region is CSYTESYEQYF. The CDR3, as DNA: TGCAGTTACACAGAGTCCTACGAGCAGTACTTC.